Listed here are 19 T cell receptor beta chains from one sample, sequenced in a study of T cells in Graves' hyperthyroidism and ophthalmopathy. Using RNA transcripts as the source, TCR beta CDR3 regions were amplified. The HTBI set primed first-round TCR CDR3 RT-PCR. TCRdb re-analysed the multiplex PCR reads in MiXCR, keeping a single row per CDR3 protein. The sample contains roughly 500,000 distinct CDR3 sequences, roughly 50% of which appear only once. The sequencing sample was made of peripheral blood or thyroid tissue (not recorded which). The receptor set was obtained from an adult woman with Graves' disease, either hyperthyroidism or ophthalmopathy (not recorded which).

The chain links TRBV2 to TRBJ2-7; TRBD2 matches 11 bases. Germline-derived CDR1 and CDR2 are SNHLY and FYNNEI. After removal of 4 bases from V and 5 bases from J, the junction contained 7 bases not matched to a gene. There are 15 residues in the CDR3. The DNA for the CDR3 is TGTGCCAGCAGTGTGGATAGCGGGAGGGCTAACGAGCAGTACTTC. Protein sequence: CASSVDSGRANEQYF. The variable domain in full, with the rest retrieved from reference TRBV2 and TRBJ2-7, is EPEVTQTPSHQVTQMGQEVILRCVPISNHLYFYWYRQILGQKVEFLVSFYNNEISEKSEIFDDQFSVERPDGSNFTLKIRSTKLEDSAMYFCASSVDSGRANEQYFGPGTRLTVT.

Regarding this clonotype: A much more abundant neighbour one base away suggests this may be a read error. This chain links TRBV28 with TRBJ2-7, with TRBD1 matching 9 bases. Germline V CDR1 and CDR2: MDHEN, SYDVKM. The CDR3 runs 14 residues. CDR3 amino acids: CASRLDRGGYEQHF. In DNA, the CDR3 is TGTGCCAGCAGATTGGACAGGGGTGGCTACGAGCAGCACTTC.

This clonotype was picked up many times. The chain has TRBV7-9 and TRBJ2-6; D might be TRBD1 (5 bases). V dropped 4 bases and J dropped 3 bases, with 19 bases sitting between them. The germline CDR1 and CDR2 sequences are SEHNR and FQNEAQ (reference sequence). The CDR3 sequence is 18 residues long. The DNA for the CDR3 is TGTGCCAGCAGCTCAGGATATCAGGGAAAGAGTGGGGCCAACGTCCTGACTTTC. It translates to CASSSGYQGKSGANVLTF.

With respect to this clonotype: The junction and the germline gene differ at one end; a read error may be behind it. This sequence joins TRBV9 and TRBJ1-3; D is unclear. The CDR3 consists of 14 residues. CDR1 is SGDLS, CDR2 YYNGEE, per germline. The CDR3: CASSPARSGKTIYF. CDR3 nucleotide sequence: TGTGCCAGCAGCCCCGCCCGCTCTGGAAAGACCATATATTTT.

J is TRBJ2-3 and V is TRBV24-1, with D perhaps TRBD1 (6 bases). The V and J ends lost 4 bases and 4 bases respectively, with 8 bases between them. Germline assignment: CDR1 KGHDR and CDR2 SFDVKD. The CDR3 is 13 amino acids. CDR3 sequence: CATSDRGPDTQYF. The CDR3 DNA is TGTGCCACCAGTGACAGGGGTCCAGATACGCAGTATTTT.

V gene TRBV13 combines with J gene TRBJ2-7; D is unresolved. The CDR3 runs 14 residues. Trimming stripped 1 base from V and 0 bases from J, with 7 bases between. Germline CDR1 reads PRHDT; CDR2 reads FYEKMQ (reference sequence). In nucleotides, the CDR3 is TGTGCCAGCAGCTTAGAAGTCAGCTCCTACGAGCAGTACTTC. Amino acids: CASSLEVSSYEQYF.

The chain is built from TRBV5-1 and TRBJ1-3; D gene ambiguous. The CDR3 has 14 amino acids. With 4 bases removed from V and 8 bases from J, the gap between germline ends came to 16 bases. From germline, CDR1 is SGHRS and CDR2 YFSETQ. The DNA of the CDR3 is TGCGCCAGCAGCAAGGACTTTGGTGGCTACACCATATATTTT. Protein sequence: CASSKDFGGYTIYF.

The rearrangement links TRBV15 to TRBJ1-2; D is perhaps TRBD1 (5 bases). V was pared by 1 base and J by 4 bases, with 16 bases between. From germline, CDR1 is LNHNV and CDR2 YYDKDF (reference sequence). The CDR3 contains 16 residues. Here the CDR3 reads CATSRVSAQGRYGYTF. As DNA, the CDR3 is TGTGCCACCAGCAGAGTCTCGGCCCAGGGACGCTATGGCTACACCTTC.

This clonotype has more than one count but fewer than ten. The gene calls are TRBV2 and TRBJ2-6; no clear D gene. Germline CDR1 reads SNHLY; CDR2 reads FYNNEI. This CDR3 comprises 8 residues. The ends were cut back, 2 bases at V and 16 bases at J, with 0 bases in the middle. CDR3 protein: CASSELTF. CDR3 bases: TGTGCCAGCAGTGAACTGACTTTC.

The rearrangement links TRBV29-1 to TRBJ2-7; 8 bases line up with TRBD1. Germline V CDR1 and CDR2: SQVTM, ANQGSEA. With 1 base clipped from V and 3 bases from J, the junction kept 5 bases outside the gene matches. The CDR3 runs to 14 residues. The CDR3 reads CSVEGGTGDYEQYF. CDR3 in DNA: TGCAGCGTTGAAGGGGGGACAGGAGACTACGAGCAGTACTTC.

The chain joins TRBV19 to TRBJ1-1; 10 bases are a match to TRBD1. Germline CDR1 reads LNHDA; CDR2 reads SQIVND (reference sequence). The ends lost 5 bases at V and 3 bases at J; junction bases unmatched: 9. The CDR3 is 16 amino acids. CDR3 region: CASSGGTGAMDTEAFF. In nucleotides, the CDR3 is TGTGCCAGTAGTGGGGGGACAGGGGCTATGGACACTGAAGCTTTCTTT.

This clonotype was seen at least ten times. This sequence joins TRBV13 and TRBJ1-1; D possibly corresponds to TRBD1 (6 bases). Germline V CDR1 and CDR2: PRHDT, FYEKMQ (reference sequence). This CDR3 spans 15 amino acids. V was trimmed by 3 bases and J by 1 base, leaving 12 bases between them. CDR3 in amino acids: CASSLDGTPNTEAFF. The CDR3 DNA reads TGTGCCAGCAGCTTGGACGGGACACCGAACACTGAAGCTTTCTTT. The full variable domain, in which reference TRBV13 and TRBJ1-1 provide the parts outside the CDR3, is AAGVIQSPRHLIKEKRETATLKCYPIPRHDTVYWYQQGPGQDPQFLISFYEKMQSDKGSIPDRFSAQQFSDYHSELNMSSLELGDSALYFCASSLDGTPNTEAFFGQGTRLTVV.

This clonotype has ten or more counts. J is TRBJ2-6 and V is TRBV20-1; D unclear. Trimming removed 5 bases from V and 3 bases from J, with 11 bases in between. The germline CDR1 and CDR2 sequences are DFQATT and SNEGSKA (reference sequence). This CDR3 region has 14 residues. The CDR3 loop is CSASGVGGANVLTF. The CDR3 DNA sequence: TGCAGTGCTTCTGGGGTTGGTGGGGCCAACGTCCTGACTTTC.

The rearrangement links TRBV29-1 to TRBJ1-2; D perhaps matches TRBD1 (6 bases). V lost 1 base and J 3 bases, leaving 12 bases between the germline ends. Looked up from germline, CDR1 is SQVTM and CDR2 is ANQGSEA. The CDR3 totals 14 residues. This chain's CDR3 is CSVEAQGVYYGYTF. CDR3 bases: TGCAGCGTTGAAGCACAGGGAGTTTACTATGGCTACACCTTC. The full variable domain, with the rest looked up from reference TRBV29-1 and TRBJ1-2, is SAVISQKPSRDICQRGTSLTIQCQVDSQVTMMFWYRQQPGQSLTLIATANQGSEATYESGFVIDKFPISRPNLTFSTLTVSNMSPEDSSIYLCSVEAQGVYYGYTFGSGTRLTVV.

In its sample, this clonotype was seen a few times. V and J are TRBV24-1 and TRBJ1-4; D not certain. Deletions cut 3 bases from V and 8 bases from J, with 21 bases between. Germline V gene data show CDR1 as KGHDR and CDR2 as SFDVKD. CDR3 size: 17 residues. As DNA, the CDR3 is TGTGCCACCAGTGATCAACCGGGTCGCCCCCAACGGGAAAAACTGTTTTTT. This translates into CATSDQPGRPQREKLFF.

This clonotype occurred once. This chain links TRBV7-9 with TRBJ1-1; 8 positions match TRBD1. Germline CDR1 is SEHNR and CDR2 is FQNEAQ (reference sequence). The length of the CDR3 is 15 residues. The V segment lost 5 bases and the J segment 4 bases; nucleotides outside the gene matches: 9. CDR3 sequence (DNA): TGTGCCAGCAGCGAATCCCAGGGGGCAAGCACTGAAGCTTTCTTT. Translated: CASSESQGASTEAFF. Variable domain in full (rest from reference TRBV7-9 and TRBJ1-1): DTGVSQNPRHKITKRGQNVTFRCDPISEHNRLYWYRQTLGQGPEFLTYFQNEAQLEKSRLLSDRFSAERPKGSFSTLEIQRTEQGDSAMYLCASSESQGASTEAFFGQGTRLTVV.

Concerning this clonotype: A read error may produce the germline difference seen at one junction end. The chain joins TRBV7-2 to TRBJ2-6; D not resolved. The CDR3 sequence is 13 residues long. Germline V gene sequence: CDR1 SGHTA, CDR2 FQGNSA. The CDR3 DNA is TGTGCCAGCAGCTTATGGGGATATAACACTGAAGCTTTC. Translating it yields CASSLWGYNTEAF.

V usage is TRBV20-1 and J usage is TRBJ2-7; the D is unclear. The germline V gene encodes CDR1 DFQATT and CDR2 SNEGSKA (reference sequence). This CDR3 comprises 11 residues. V shed 6 bases and J shed 5 bases, with 11 bases lying between them. The CDR3 reads CSAPLRNEQYF. CDR3 in DNA: TGCAGTGCACCCCTCCGGAACGAGCAGTACTTC.

This clonotype was picked up many times. The rearrangement links TRBV29-1 to TRBJ2-7; 8 nucleotides match TRBD1. Per the germline V gene, CDR1 is SQVTM and CDR2 is ANQGSEA. The CDR3 contains 16 residues. With 1 base clipped from V and 2 bases from J, the junction kept 10 bases outside the gene matches. The CDR3: CSVEGAGGIPPYEQYF. CDR3 bases: TGCAGCGTTGAAGGTGCAGGGGGCATTCCCCCCTACGAGCAGTACTTC.